This T cell receptor beta chain was sequenced for a study of shared clonotypes between healthy human individuals. Background on the study: A couple of female and a few male donors aged 18 to 49 were enrolled.

General observations from the study: Naive CD4 clonotypes overlapped across several donors at approximately 5.3%. Few donors limited the genetic and exposure-history diversity represented.

Germline CDR1 SGHAT, CDR2 FQNNGV. Trimming pared 0 bases from V and 0 bases from J, leaving 3 bases between. The CDR3 runs to 14 residues. Points on this clone: No antigen is known for it.

CD45RO-negative CD8 cells positively selected for CCR7 made up the naive population, which excluded terminally differentiated effector memory CD45RA+ cells. Every donor was a Caucasian adult from Nashville, Tennessee. Libraries were prepared by immunoSEQ multiplex PCR; TCRdb keeps only in-frame clonotypes and omits some of them. The table lists around 1.9 million clones, under 95% of them singletons. This TCR came from a man aged 18 to 29 in good health. Some clones in this sample may be carry-over from other donors' samples. Sequencing used naive CD8+ T cells from PBMCs. The rearrangement uses TRBV11-2 and TRBJ1-3, with D uncertain. The DNA for the CDR3 is TGTGCCAGCAGCTTAGAGTTCTCTGGAAACACCATATATTTT. It specifies CASSLEFSGNTIYF.